Shown below are 2 T cell receptor beta chains from a single sample sequenced in a study of blood T cell repertoires in COVID-19. The table came from immunoSEQ multiplex PCR; TCRdb's copy has only in-frame clones and leaves some out. Among under 200,000 clones, approximately 88% were seen once, and the ten largest hold 6.5% to 9%. Sequenced: PBMCs or T cells enriched from blood (not recorded which). All receptors derive from a woman in her late teens or twenties who had recovered from COVID-19.

The chain has TRBV28 and TRBJ2-5, with a weak D call TRBD2 (5 bases). V lost 8 bases, J lost 3 bases, and 16 bases lay in between. This CDR3 region has 14 residues. Germline values: CDR1 MDHEN, CDR2 SYDVKM. The CDR3: CASQPPTKKETQYF. CDR3 nucleotide sequence: TGTGCCAGCCAGCCCCCGACTAAAAAAGAGACCCAGTACTTC.

CDR3 protein: CASSEWKTAAQPQHF. In DNA form, the CDR3 reads TGTGCCAGCAGTGAATGGAAGACAGCCGCTCAGCCCCAGCATTTT. The chain recombines TRBV6-1 with TRBJ1-5, with D maybe TRBD1 (5 bases). The CDR3 is made up of 15 amino acids. From germline, CDR1 is MNHNS and CDR2 SASEGT. V gave up 2 bases and J gave up 6 bases, with 14 bases separating them.